At least ten counts were recorded for the clone carrying this TCR beta chain. What it binds is not known. This sample stems from a study of early T cells in non-severe SARS-CoV-2 infection. About the study: The chains were unpaired, and the sequenced material was bulk RNA from unsorted whole blood. Study-wide findings and caveats: Anti-spike CD8 specificities were favored by VDJdb matching, whose results missed private and CD4 specificities.

In the library, individual cDNA molecules carried attached unique molecular identifiers. A single record per CDR3 protein comes from TCRdb applying MiXCR to the 5' RACE reads. The sample yields tens of thousands of distinct CDR3 sequences, about 4.4% seen once. The V end was cut by 10 bases, the J end by 3 bases, with 15 bases between. This CDR3 is 13 amino acids long. The specimen sequenced was whole blood. V gene TRBV12-3 or TRBV12-4 combines with J gene TRBJ2-5; D possibly corresponds to TRBD1 (6 bases). The receptor comes from an adult who was a healthcare worker with PCR-confirmed SARS-CoV-2 infection or an uninfected control (not recorded which). The CDR3 here is CATRPEGEETQYF. The DNA for the CDR3 is TGTGCCACGAGGCCTGAGGGGGAAGAGACCCAGTACTTC.